The rows below give T cell receptor beta chains drawn from one sample of a study of OX40 agonist ivuxolimab in advanced cancers. Assay: immunoSEQ multiplex PCR; the TCRdb copy retains only in-frame clones and omits some. The sample holds 70,000 or so clones, 85% seen once. Sequenced here: CD4+ or CD8+ T cells sorted from blood, sampled in a trial of the OX40 agonist ivuxolimab. The receptors were gathered from an adult with an advanced solid tumor such as melanoma, head and neck, liver or kidney cancer. The CDR3 runs from the conserved cysteine through the conserved F or W. D genes are given only for firm matches. Only part of the rows carry a size: once, few, many, or a class if the clone is expanded.

abundance	v_gene	j_gene	d_gene	CDR3aa	CDR3nt
few	TRBV27	TRBJ2-5	-	CASRGVYQETQYF	TGTGCCAGCAGGGGGGTGTACCAAGAGACCCAGTACTTC
-	TRBV9	TRBJ2-7	-	CASSVATGKTYEQYF	TGTGCCAGCAGCGTAGCAACAGGGAAAACCTACGAGCAGTACTTC
-	TRBV7-8	TRBJ2-7	TRBD2	CASSLKTSGEYEQYF	TGTGCCAGCAGCCTAAAGACTAGCGGGGAATACGAGCAGTACTTC
-	TRBV19	TRBJ2-3	-	CASSSLQVGEDTQYF	TGTGCCAGTAGTAGCCTACAGGTGGGGGAAGATACGCAGTATTTT
once	TRBV11-2	TRBJ2-1	-	CASSLVLVANNEQFF	TGTGCCAGCAGCTTAGTGTTAGTAGCGAATAATGAGCAGTTCTTC
-	TRBV7-3	TRBJ2-2	-	CASSEGGVPGELFF	TGTGCCAGCTCCGAAGGGGGGGTCCCCGGGGAGCTGTTTTTT
-	TRBV5-6	TRBJ2-7	-	CASSLGQILGSYEQYF	TGTGCCAGCAGCCTTGGACAGATTTTAGGATCCTACGAGCAGTACTTC
-	TRBV28	TRBJ2-2	-	CASSLSGAGTGELFF	TGTGCCAGCAGTTTATCTGGGGCAGGCACCGGGGAGCTGTTTTTT
-	TRBV4-2	TRBJ2-3	-	CASSQVAGDTQYF	TGTGCCAGCAGCCAAGTTGCAGGAGATACGCAGTATTTT
-	TRBV9	TRBJ2-1	TRBD2	CASSPDGGWREGNYNEQFF	TGTGCCAGCAGCCCAGATGGGGGCTGGCGGGAGGGTAACTACAATGAGCAGTTCTTC
once	TRBV5-1	TRBJ2-7	-	CASSLRESSYEQYF	TGCGCCAGCAGCTTAAGGGAGAGCTCCTACGAGCAGTACTTC
few	TRBV4-1	TRBJ2-6	-	CASSQRVQGLGGANVLTF	TGCGCCAGCAGCCAAAGGGTTCAGGGGCTTGGTGGGGCCAACGTCCTGACTTTC
once	TRBV28	TRBJ1-1	-	CASSYKQVRAEAFF	TGTGCCAGCAGCTATAAACAGGTTCGGGCTGAAGCTTTCTTT